The clone carrying this TCR beta chain was counted at least ten times. Its antigen remains unknown. The data derive from a study of CD8 T cells in ankylosing spondylitis. Points from the study as a whole: Disease-associated clones were CD8+ and fairly uncommon in peripheral blood. Significant enrichment of disease-linked clones was reportedly seen in matched ankylosing spondylitis synovial fluid. Within ankylosing spondylitis blood, a TCR beta motif made up of fewer than ten highly homologous variants appeared to be characteristic.

There are 16 residues in the CDR3. CDR1 and CDR2 (germline): DFQATT, SNEGSKA (reference sequence). Deletions cut 5 bases from V and 0 bases from J, with 17 bases between. Scientists made TCR beta libraries using quantitative 5'-RACE with molecular barcodes. Via MiXCR, TCRdb re-called the 5' RACE reads, giving one row per CDR3 protein. Of some 130,000 distinct CDR3 sequences listed, 5.5% to 7.5% are singletons. This rearrangement joins TRBV20-1 to TRBJ2-4; D is possibly TRBD2 (5 bases). The origin of this receptor is a female donor with ankylosing spondylitis or in good health (not recorded which). Sequenced material: blood, either unsorted or a sorted T cell fraction (not recorded which). The CDR3 DNA reads TGCAGTGCTGCGGGCTCGTACGAAAGAGCCAAAAACATTCAGTACTTC. Protein product: CSAAGSYERAKNIQYF.